The rows below give T cell receptor beta chains drawn from one sample of a study of control samples from healthy donors and cancer patients. Repertoires were generated with immunoSEQ multiplex PCR, while TCRdb's copy carries only in-frame clones and drops some. Counted here are 150,000 to 200,000 clones, about nine tenths occurring once; the ten biggest clones make up 2%. The sequencing input was blood. These receptors originate from a woman aged 35 to 49 in good health. Each CDR3 is given with its conserved first and last residue. A D gene is named only where the DNA matches it firmly. A clone size is listed for some rows: how often the clone was seen (once, few, many), or a class if it is expanded.

NA,TRBV7-9,TRBJ2-6,NA,CASSLDGSPNVLTF,TGTGCCAGCAGCTTAGATGGGAGTCCCAACGTCCTGACTTTC
NA,TRBV7-6,TRBJ2-2,NA,CASSHLTGELFF,TGTGCCAGCAGCCATCTGACCGGGGAGCTGTTTTTT
TRBD1,TRBV4-1,TRBJ1-6,NA,CASSLGQGSYNSPLHF,TGCGCCAGCAGCCTTGGACAGGGATCCTATAATTCACCCCTCCACTTT
NA,TRBV18,TRBJ2-1,NA,CASSRDGGAYNEQFF,TGTGCCAGCTCACGGGACGGGGGAGCCTACAATGAGCAGTTCTTC
NA,TRBV19,TRBJ1-6,NA,CASSADGGVNSPLHF,TGTGCCAGTAGTGCCGATGGGGGGGTTAATTCACCCCTCCACTTT
NA,TRBV6-5,TRBJ2-3,NA,CASSLGPNTQYF,TGTGCCAGCAGCCTCGGGCCGAATACGCAGTATTTT
NA,TRBV10-2,TRBJ1-2,NA,CASSESIGYTF,TGCGCCAGCAGTGAGTCGATCGGCTACACCTTC
NA,TRBV29-1,TRBJ2-5,once,CSVTVPEKTQYF,TGCAGCGTCACCGTTCCTGAAAAGACCCAGTACTTC
NA,TRBV4-1,TRBJ1-1,few,CASSQDGFRGNTEAFF,TGCGCCAGCAGCCAAGACGGTTTCCGGGGGAACACTGAAGCTTTCTTT
TRBD1,TRBV28,TRBJ1-1,few,CASSGQGNKYTEAFF,TGTGCCAGCAGTGGACAGGGGAATAAGTACACTGAAGCTTTCTTT
NA,TRBV27,TRBJ2-3,NA,CASALLGGRGDTQYF,TGTGCCAGCGCTCTTCTGGGGGGCCGGGGAGATACGCAGTATTTT
NA,TRBV27,TRBJ1-1,NA,CASSLSGVFKAFF,TGTGCCAGCAGTTTATCGGGGGTCTTTAAGGCTTTCTTT
NA,TRBV5-4,TRBJ1-1,NA,CASSLVGTMNTEAFF,TGTGCCAGCAGCTTGGTGGGGACCATGAACACTGAAGCTTTCTTT
NA,TRBV5-1,TRBJ1-1,NA,CASSLYPGYTEAFF,TGCGCCAGCAGCTTATATCCGGGGTACACTGAAGCTTTCTTT
NA,TRBV6-5,TRBJ1-2,NA,CASSYLGWSNYGYTF,TGTGCCAGCAGTTATTTAGGATGGAGTAACTATGGCTACACCTTC
TRBD1,TRBV4-1,TRBJ2-5,NA,CASSQDPRDRETQYF,TGCGCCAGCAGCCAAGATCCTAGGGACAGAGAGACCCAGTACTTC
TRBD1,TRBV18,TRBJ1-2,NA,CASSPPGQPYYGYTF,TGTGCCAGCTCTCCGCCGGGACAGCCTTACTATGGCTACACCTTC
NA,TRBV5-1,TRBJ1-5,few,CASRRPGNQPQHF,TGCGCCAGCAGACGGCCGGGCAATCAGCCCCAGCATTTT
NA,TRBV12-3/TRBV12-4,TRBJ2-5,NA,CATTPGPGLTQYF,TGTGCCACCACTCCGGGGCCCGGGTTGACCCAGTACTTC
NA,TRBV19,TRBJ2-7,NA,CASSKGRQGTYEQYF,TGTGCCAGTAGTAAGGGGAGGCAGGGGACCTACGAGCAGTACTTC